What follows are 30 T cell receptor beta chains derived from one specimen sequenced in a study of CD4 T cells in relation to SARS-CoV-2 and coronaviruses (dated by TCRdb to the early 2020s). Antigens for these TCRs are unknown. CD4+ T cells from unexposed donors were collected before the COVID-19 pandemic (2011-2018). After around eleven days of culture, CD4+ T cells were isolated with the EasySep CD4+ T cell isolation kit. Libraries were built with the immunoSEQ multiplex PCR assay. In its TCRdb copy, this immuneACCESS table keeps in-frame sequences only and misses some clones. Where compared with another copy, unresolved V genes explain less than half of these, and the others have no known cause. In this sample the table shows about 29,000 clones, roughly 70% of which occur a single time. Roughly an eighth of the sample lies in the top ten. The sequenced sample consisted of CD4+ T cells from PBMCs, cultured in vitro. These receptors were taken from a human donor in good health.

The chain links TRBV16 to TRBJ2-7; D remains unclear. V was cut by 1 base and J by 4 bases, with 8 bases left in between. Germline lookup yields CDR1 KGHSY and CDR2 FQNENV. CDR3 length: 13 residues. The CDR3 DNA is TGTGCCAGCAGCCAATATGTACTATACGAGCAGTACTTC. It encodes CASSQYVLYEQYF.

This chain links TRBV19 with TRBJ1-1; 8 bases agree with TRBD1. The ends lost 5 bases at V and 0 bases at J; junction bases unmatched: 8. The germline CDR1 and CDR2 sequences are LNHDA and SQIVND (reference sequence). The CDR3 is 16 residues long. Here the CDR3 DNA reads TGTGCCAGTAGTTCCGACAGGGGCGGGTTGAACACTGAAGCTTTCTTT. Residues: CASSSDRGGLNTEAFF.

This chain uses TRBV10-3 with TRBJ2-1; TRBD2 matches 11 bases. Germline V lookup: CDR1 ENHRY, CDR2 SYGVKD. Losses at the gene ends were 6 bases for V and 6 bases for J; bases not matched to a gene: 7. The CDR3 covers 15 residues. The CDR3 here is CAIRVAGGQGNEQFF. Here the CDR3 DNA reads TGTGCCATCAGGGTAGCGGGAGGGCAGGGCAATGAGCAGTTCTTC.

CDR3 sequence (DNA): TGCGCCAGCACGCAGAGGGCCCAACCACTCGGGACAGGGGAGTACAATGAGCAGTTCTTC. Amino acid sequence: CASTQRAQPLGTGEYNEQFF. V usage is TRBV5-1 and J usage is TRBJ2-1; 10 positions agree with TRBD1. The CDR3 is 20 residues long. Germline CDR1 SGHRS, CDR2 YFSETQ. Trimming cost V 6 bases and J 4 bases; bases outside gene matches: 22. Based on the CDR3 plus reference TRBV5-1 and TRBJ2-1, the full variable domain is KAGVTQTPRYLIKTRGQQVTLSCSPISGHRSVSWYQQTPGQGLQFLFEYFSETQRNKGNFPGRFSGRQFSNSRSEMNVSTLELGDSALYLCASTQRAQPLGTGEYNEQFFGPGTRLTVL.

The rearrangement joins TRBV6-5 to TRBJ1-3, with D unclear. V lost 3 bases and J lost 2, with 11 bases in between. Germline V gene sequence: CDR1 MNHEY, CDR2 SVGAGI. The CDR3 runs 15 residues. This CDR3 is CASSYDPKTGNTIYF. The CDR3, as DNA: TGTGCCAGCAGTTATGACCCCAAAACTGGAAACACCATATATTTT.

The rearrangement uses TRBV5-1 and TRBJ1-4; D is possibly TRBD1 (6 bases). Germline loops: CDR1 SGHRS, CDR2 YFSETQ. The V end was cut by 2 bases, the J end by 8 bases, with 13 bases between. The CDR3 loop spans 14 amino acids. The CDR3 protein is CASSFEGGREKLFF. The CDR3 nucleotides are TGCGCCAGCAGCTTCGAGGGGGGTCGGGAAAAACTGTTTTTT.

This clone has just a few counts. The junction departs from the called germline gene at one end, perhaps through a read error. V gene TRBV7-7 combines with J gene TRBJ2-1; 9 nucleotides agree with TRBD2. The CDR3 covers 15 residues. Germline values: CDR1 SSHAT, CDR2 FNYEAQ (reference sequence). The CDR3 protein is CASSPDSGSYNEQFF. CDR3 sequence (DNA): TGTGCTAGCAGCCCCGATAGCGGGAGCTACAATGAGCAGTTCTTC.

The chain is built from TRBV7-2 and TRBJ2-7; D is ambiguous. CDR3 length: 14 amino acids. The germline V gene has CDR1 SGHTA and CDR2 FQGNSA. V dropped 1 base and J dropped 3 bases, with 10 bases sitting between them. This CDR3 reads CASSLGRIGYEQYF. The CDR3, as DNA: TGTGCCAGCAGCTTAGGCAGGATAGGCTACGAGCAGTACTTC. The variable domain in full, completed from reference TRBV7-2 and TRBJ2-7, reads GAGVSQSPSNKVTEKGKDVELRCDPISGHTALYWYRQSLGQGLEFLIYFQGNSAPDKSGLPSDRFSAERTGGSVSTLTIQRTQQEDSAVYLCASSLGRIGYEQYFGPGTRLTVT.

This chain joins TRBV9 and TRBJ1-4, with TRBD1 identical over 8 bases. Germline assignment: CDR1 SGDLS and CDR2 YYNGEE. V lost 3 bases and J lost 6; bases outside the gene matches: 13. There are 17 residues in the CDR3. Here the CDR3 DNA reads TGTGCCAGCAGCGCAGAGGGGACAGGCAGAGGGGATGAAAAACTGTTTTTT. Protein sequence: CASSAEGTGRGDEKLFF.

The V and J genes are TRBV11-1 and TRBJ2-7; tentative D call: TRBD2 (6 bases). This CDR3 contains 14 residues. V lost 3 bases to trimming and J lost 4 bases, with 13 bases between them. Germline CDR1 SGHAT, CDR2 FQDESV (reference sequence). The CDR3 nucleotides read TGTGCCAGCAGCTTTGAACTAGCAGATTACGAGCAGTACTTC. Encoded protein: CASSFELADYEQYF.

The V and J genes are TRBV10-3 and TRBJ2-5, with a possible D match to TRBD1 (5 bases). Per the germline V gene, CDR1 is ENHRY and CDR2 is SYGVKD. V lost 4 bases, J lost 2 bases, and 14 bases lay in between. CDR3 size: 15 residues. The CDR3 sequence: CAISGRTLIQETQYF. The DNA for the CDR3 is TGTGCCATCAGTGGGCGGACACTAATACAAGAGACCCAGTACTTC.

The chain recombines TRBV5-1 with TRBJ1-1; perhaps TRBD1 as D (6 bases). The length of the CDR3 is 14 residues. Germline CDR1 and CDR2: SGHRS and YFSETQ. The V and J ends lost 5 bases and 4 bases respectively, with 15 bases between them. In DNA, the CDR3 is TGCGCCAGCAGAGAAACAGGGTTCGGCACTGAAGCTTTCTTT. Translated, it gives CASRETGFGTEAFF.

The genes are TRBV5-5 and TRBJ2-7; 13 bases match TRBD2. V was pared by 5 bases and J by 2 bases, with 4 bases of the junction left unmatched. Germline V gene lookup returns CDR1 SGHKS and CDR2 YYEKEE (reference sequence). There are 15 residues in the CDR3. CDR3 sequence: CASRSGLAGPYEQYF. The CDR3 region has the DNA TGTGCCAGCAGGTCGGGACTAGCGGGGCCCTACGAGCAGTACTTC.

This chain uses TRBV5-1 with TRBJ2-3; D is unresolved. Germline CDR1 reads SGHRS; CDR2 reads YFSETQ. The V gene lost 4 bases and the J gene lost 0 bases, with 15 bases spanning the gap. The CDR3 has 16 amino acids. The DNA for the CDR3 is TGCGCCAGCAGCCCCCCTAGGGTGACTAGCACAGATACGCAGTATTTT. Encoded protein: CASSPPRVTSTDTQYF.

The rearrangement links TRBV13 to TRBJ2-3, with 13 nucleotides matching TRBD2. The CDR3 is 16 amino acids. Germline trimming cut 5 bases from V and 5 bases from J; bases unmatched to any gene: 7. The germline gives CDR1 PRHDT, CDR2 FYEKMQ (reference sequence). DNA for the CDR3: TGTGCCAGCAGCGTGACTAGCGGGGGGCGGGGAGATACGCAGTATTTT. Translating gives CASSVTSGGRGDTQYF.

This clone was seen a few times. V is TRBV4-3 and J is TRBJ1-2; TRBD1 aligns across 9 bases. CDR1 and CDR2 from the germline V gene are LGHNA and YSLEER. This CDR3 is 16 amino acids long. V dropped 0 bases and J dropped 3; count of bases not matched to a gene: 5. As DNA, the CDR3 is TGCGCCAGCAGCCAAGATCACAGGGGGCTCGACTATGGCTACACCTTC. This sequence encodes CASSQDHRGLDYGYTF.

This clone was detected only a few times. Here the CDR3 reads CAWSAGQGANQPQHF. DNA of the CDR3: TGTGCCTGGAGTGCCGGACAGGGGGCGAATCAGCCCCAGCATTTT. The chain is built from TRBV30 and TRBJ1-5, with 11 bases lining up with TRBD1. V gave up 1 base and J gave up 4 bases; unmatched junction bases: 3. This CDR3 comprises 15 residues. From germline, CDR1 is GTSNPN and CDR2 SVGIG (reference sequence).

The J gene is TRBJ2-3, the V gene TRBV11-3; TRBD2 aligns across 11 bases. Germline V gene sequence: CDR1 SGHNT, CDR2 YENEEA. The CDR3 loop spans 16 amino acids. V was pared by 1 base and J by 4 bases, with 4 bases of the junction left unmatched. The CDR3 region is CASSLVAGGPPDTQYF. CDR3 in DNA: TGTGCCAGCAGCTTAGTAGCGGGAGGGCCCCCAGATACGCAGTATTTT.

This chain joins TRBV5-1 and TRBJ2-7; 7 bases map to TRBD1. With V trimmed by 2 bases and J by 2 bases, 10 bases remained unmatched. Germline loops: CDR1 SGHRS, CDR2 YFSETQ. The CDR3 contains 16 residues. The CDR3 nucleotides are TGCGCCAGCAGCTTAAACCCATGGACAGGAACCTACGAGCAGTACTTC. Protein sequence: CASSLNPWTGTYEQYF.

The genes are TRBV11-2 and TRBJ2-7, with TRBD2 matching over 7 bases. Germline-derived CDR1 and CDR2 are SGHAT and FQNNGV. The CDR3 sequence is 13 residues long. With 3 bases clipped from V and 6 bases from J, the junction kept 5 bases outside the gene matches. The CDR3 DNA reads as TGTGCCAGCAGCTTTACGGGGGGTGGCGAGCAGTACTTC. It codes for CASSFTGGGEQYF.

The rearrangement uses TRBV18 and TRBJ2-1; D is unresolved. Deletions cut 2 bases from V and 6 bases from J, with 11 bases between. There are 14 residues in the CDR3. Germline V lookup: CDR1 KGHSH, CDR2 LQKENI. The CDR3 loop reads CASSPNFGVNEQFF. In nucleotides, the CDR3 is TGTGCCAGCTCACCAAATTTCGGTGTCAATGAGCAGTTCTTC.

The chain recombines TRBV5-1 with TRBJ1-4; D not certain. Germline V gene data show CDR1 as SGHRS and CDR2 as YFSETQ. The V end lost 0 bases, the J end lost 0 bases, and 9 bases lay between the germline ends. The CDR3 runs to 16 residues. CDR3 sequence: CASSLGVQTTNEKLFF. The CDR3 nucleotides read TGCGCCAGCAGCTTGGGAGTTCAGACAACTAATGAAAAACTGTTTTTT.

V is TRBV20-1 and J is TRBJ2-1; D is tentatively TRBD1 or TRBD2 (5 bases each). Trimming left V 5 bases short and J 1 base short, with 21 bases between. Per the germline V gene, CDR1 is DFQATT and CDR2 is SNEGSKA (reference sequence). The CDR3 covers 17 residues. DNA of the CDR3: TGCAGTGCTCGTGGCGGGTTGGGGCAGTTGTCCTACAATGAGCAGTTCTTC. It encodes CSARGGLGQLSYNEQFF.

This chain connects TRBV13 to TRBJ2-2; D is undetermined. Trimming shortened V by 1 base and J by 6 bases, and 9 bases separated the two germline ends. The CDR3 length is 14 residues. CDR1 and CDR2 from the germline V gene are PRHDT and FYEKMQ (reference sequence). DNA of the CDR3: TGTGCCAGCAGCTTAGACCCTGCACCCGGGGAGCTGTTTTTT. It translates to CASSLDPAPGELFF.

This clone was detected a few times. The genes are TRBV19 and TRBJ1-2; 7 bases match TRBD1. This CDR3 is 13 amino acids long. J was trimmed by 4 bases and V by 5 bases; bases with no gene match: 4. Germline-derived CDR1 and CDR2 are LNHDA and SQIVND (reference sequence). The CDR3 region has the DNA TGTGCCAGTAGTTCAGGACAGGTCTATGGCTACACCTTC. Its translation: CASSSGQVYGYTF.

The chain carries TRBV11-2 and TRBJ2-7, with D tentatively TRBD1 (5 bases). Germline values: CDR1 SGHAT, CDR2 FQNNGV. CDR3 length: 19 residues. With 5 bases removed from V and 3 bases from J, the gap between germline ends came to 29 bases. The CDR3, as DNA: TGTGCCAGCAGCCCGAGTGGGGCCTCGTCCCTCCCCTCCAACTACGAGCAGTACTTC. As protein: CASSPSGASSLPSNYEQYF.

This chain uses TRBV5-1 with TRBJ2-1; D gene uncertain. Germline CDR1 and CDR2: SGHRS and YFSETQ. Trimming removed 1 base at V and 0 bases at J, with 2 bases between. This CDR3 spans 13 amino acids. CDR3 nucleotides: TGCGCCAGCAGCTTGTCCTCCTACAATGAGCAGTTCTTC. Translated, it gives CASSLSSYNEQFF.

CDR3 DNA: TGCGCCAGCAGTGAGTGGGCGGTCCAAGAGACCCAGTACTTC. Translated: CASSEWAVQETQYF. The chain uses TRBV10-2 and TRBJ2-5; D is uncertain. Trimming took 1 base from V and 1 from J, leaving 7 bases between them. The CDR3 length is 14 residues. Germline V gene lookup returns CDR1 WSHSY and CDR2 SAAADI.

This clone turned up a few times. This chain uses TRBV11-2 with TRBJ2-7; 9 bases match TRBD1. Germline CDR1 and CDR2: SGHAT and FQNNGV. This CDR3 has 16 amino acids. The trim removed 6 bases at V and 3 bases at J, leaving 12 bases unmatched. Here the CDR3 DNA reads TGTGCCAGCAGATTCCTCAGCGGGACAGGGAACTACGAGCAGTACTTC. Its translation is CASRFLSGTGNYEQYF. Full variable domain (outside the CDR3, taken from reference TRBV11-2 and TRBJ2-7): EAGVAQSPRYKIIEKRQSVAFWCNPISGHATLYWYQQILGQGPKLLIQFQNNGVVDDSQLPKDRFSAERLKGVDSTLKIQPAKLEDSAVYLCASRFLSGTGNYEQYFGPGTRLTVT.

This clone was picked up one time. The rearrangement joins TRBV2 to TRBJ2-1; D uncertain. Germline CDR1 SNHLY, CDR2 FYNNEI. V was pared by 7 bases and J by 6 bases, with 10 bases between. The CDR3 loop spans 12 amino acids. The CDR3 DNA is TGTGCCAGCATCTTGGTGGGCAATGAGCAGTTCTTC. As protein: CASILVGNEQFF.